The 21 T cell receptor beta chains below all came from one sample that was sequenced in a study of CXCR3-negative and CXCR3-positive naive CD8 T cells. General study points: The TRB CDR3s that CXCR3-positive naive cells carried were more hydrophobic than those of CXCR3-negative naive cells.

UMI-labeled 5' RACE TRB cDNA libraries were prepared from the cells. One entry per CDR3 protein, without DNA, is what TCRdb gives after re-calling the 5' RACE reads. The listing records approximately 120,000 distinct CDR3 sequences. Antigens of these TCRs are unknown. Sequencing was carried out using naive CXCR3+ CD8+ T cells from blood. As for subset: CD45RO-CCR7+CD27+CD95- naive CD8+ T cells expressing CXCR3 (TNR3+). These receptor sequences come from a human donor in good health. Some clones in this sample may be carry-over from other donors' samples.

The V gene is TRBV5-1, the J gene TRBJ1-6. Germline CDR1 is SGHRS and CDR2 is YFSETQ. The CDR3 sequence is 16 residues long. CDR3 protein: CASSLSPPGGTGPLHF.

The V and J genes are TRBV5-1 and TRBJ2-3. The CDR3 covers 17 residues. The germline CDR1 and CDR2 sequences are SGHRS and YFSETQ. The CDR3 reads CASSLVSGETSTDTQYF.

The chain links TRBV28 to TRBJ1-1. This CDR3 region has 15 residues. Looked up from germline, CDR1 is MDHEN and CDR2 is SYDVKM. CDR3 region: CASSPLLYRNTEAFF.

The rearrangement links TRBV7-3 to TRBJ2-1; TCRdb's assignment of TRBD1 cannot be checked, as there is no DNA. The CDR3 has 13 amino acids. The V gene's germline CDR1 is SGHTA and CDR2 FQGTGA. The CDR3 loop is CASSQSGANEQFF.

The J gene is TRBJ1-1, the V gene TRBV2. The germline V gene encodes CDR1 SNHLY and CDR2 FYNNEI. The CDR3 runs to 12 residues. The CDR3 here is CATLAMNTEAFF.

The J gene is TRBJ2-7, the V gene TRBV29-1. The CDR3 is 12 amino acids. Germline values: CDR1 SQVTM, CDR2 ANQGSEA. The CDR3 is CSVEVRVHEQYF.

This chain connects TRBV12-3 or TRBV12-4 to TRBJ2-1; TCRdb's assignment of TRBD2 cannot be checked, as there is no DNA. The CDR3 totals 19 residues. CDR3: CASSWKGLAGGLVYNEQFF.

This CDR3 reads CASSTDGYSGANVLTF. The V and J genes are TRBV19 and TRBJ2-6. CDR1 is LNHDA and CDR2 is SQIVND in the germline V gene (reference sequence). This CDR3 spans 16 amino acids.

The chain joins TRBV12-3 or TRBV12-4 to TRBJ2-7. This CDR3 contains 14 residues. The CDR3: CASSSTEPAYEQYF.

This chain joins TRBV7-9 and TRBJ2-1; TCRdb lists TRBD1, though no DNA is available to test this call. The CDR3 is 14 residues long. Germline CDR1 SEHNR, CDR2 FQNEAQ (reference sequence). CDR3 region: CASSLGGQGNEQFF. Filled out from reference TRBV7-9 and TRBJ2-1, the complete variable domain reads DTGVSQNPRHKITKRGQNVTFRCDPISEHNRLYWYRQTLGQGPEFLTYFQNEAQLEKSRLLSDRFSAERPKGSFSTLEIQRTEQGDSAMYLCASSLGGQGNEQFFGPGTRLTVL.

The V and J genes are TRBV28 and TRBJ2-1. CDR1 MDHEN and CDR2 SYDVKM come from the germline V gene. CDR3 size: 14 residues. The CDR3 reads CASSYYDSYNEQFF.

The chain carries TRBV6-2 or TRBV6-3 and TRBJ2-3; without DNA, the TCRdb call of TRBD2 cannot be checked. Germline CDR1 and CDR2: MNHEY and SVGEGT. This CDR3 has 16 amino acids. CDR3 sequence reads: CASSSTSGLPTDTQYF.

The genes are TRBV28 and TRBJ2-7; TCRdb names TRBD1, which stays unverified in the absence of DNA. This CDR3 has 13 amino acids. Germline V gene sequence: CDR1 MDHEN, CDR2 SYDVKM. The CDR3: CASSFQGSGEQYF. Complete variable domain (other parts from reference TRBV28 and TRBJ2-7): DVKVTQSSRYLVKRTGEKVFLECVQDMDHENMFWYRQDPGLGLRLIYFSYDVKMKEKGDIPEGYSVSREKKERFSLILESASTNQTSMYLCASSFQGSGEQYFGPGTRLTVT.

This chain joins TRBV28 and TRBJ2-7. From germline, CDR1 is MDHEN and CDR2 SYDVKM. This CDR3 comprises 14 residues. The CDR3 reads CASSLYTDSYEQYF. The complete variable domain, with remaining parts taken from reference TRBV28 and TRBJ2-7, reads DVKVTQSSRYLVKRTGEKVFLECVQDMDHENMFWYRQDPGLGLRLIYFSYDVKMKEKGDIPEGYSVSREKKERFSLILESASTNQTSMYLCASSLYTDSYEQYFGPGTRLTVT.

The rearrangement links TRBV7-9 to TRBJ2-1; the TCRdb D gene call, TRBD2, has no DNA to confirm it. Germline assignment: CDR1 SEHNR and CDR2 FQNEAQ (reference sequence). The CDR3 spans 17 residues. The CDR3 here is CASFGTSGSTSDNEQFF.

The chain links TRBV11-2 to TRBJ2-7. Germline CDR1 is SGHAT and CDR2 is FQNNGV. There are 14 residues in the CDR3. CDR3 in amino acids: CASSLIYSSYEQYF. Based on the CDR3 plus reference TRBV11-2 and TRBJ2-7, the full variable domain is EAGVAQSPRYKIIEKRQSVAFWCNPISGHATLYWYQQILGQGPKLLIQFQNNGVVDDSQLPKDRFSAERLKGVDSTLKIQPAKLEDSAVYLCASSLIYSSYEQYFGPGTRLTVT.

CDR3 sequence reads: CSAATAGRYEQYF. The genes are TRBV29-1 and TRBJ2-7. Germline assignment: CDR1 SQVTM and CDR2 ANQGSEA. CDR3 length: 13 residues.

The chain combines TRBV5-5 with TRBJ2-2; TCRdb designates TRBD2, a call that cannot be tested without DNA. The CDR3 sequence is 16 residues long. The germline gives CDR1 SGHKS, CDR2 YYEKEE (reference sequence). CDR3 protein: CASSFFAGGDTGELFF. Full variable domain (missing parts from reference TRBV5-5 and TRBJ2-2): DAGVTQSPTHLIKTRGQQVTLRCSPISGHKSVSWYQQVLGQGPQFIFQYYEKEERGRGNFPDRFSARQFPNYSSELNVNALLLGDSALYLCASSFFAGGDTGELFFGEGSRLTVL.

The chain has TRBV28 and TRBJ2-7. Per the germline V gene, CDR1 is MDHEN and CDR2 is SYDVKM. This CDR3 region has 14 residues. The CDR3 is CASSLSGTHYEQYF.

The chain couples TRBV5-1 to TRBJ2-7; TCRdb designates TRBD1, a call that cannot be tested without DNA. Germline values: CDR1 SGHRS, CDR2 YFSETQ. This CDR3 has 13 amino acids. The CDR3 region is CASSLTGGYEQYF.

CDR3: CSVDGEVTEAFF. V is TRBV29-1 and J is TRBJ1-1. This CDR3 spans 12 amino acids. Germline CDR1 reads SQVTM; CDR2 reads ANQGSEA.